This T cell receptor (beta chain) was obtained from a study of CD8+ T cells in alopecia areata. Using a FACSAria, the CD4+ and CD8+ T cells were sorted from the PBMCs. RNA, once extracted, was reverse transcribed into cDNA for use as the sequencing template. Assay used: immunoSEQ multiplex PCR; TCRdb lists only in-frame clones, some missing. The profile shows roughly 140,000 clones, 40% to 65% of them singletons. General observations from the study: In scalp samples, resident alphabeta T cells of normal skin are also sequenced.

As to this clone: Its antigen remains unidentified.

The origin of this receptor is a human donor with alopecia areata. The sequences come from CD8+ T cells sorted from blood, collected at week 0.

This CDR3 reads CASSLVTGTSGGARAPTQYF. The CDR3 coding sequence is TGTGCCAGCAGCTTAGTGACCGGGACTAGCGGGGGGGCTAGAGCTCCTACGCAGTATTTT. The rearrangement joins TRBV13 to TRBJ2-3; 16 positions match TRBD2. The V gene end was trimmed by 1 base and the J gene end by 8 bases; junction bases not matched to a gene: 15. There are 20 residues in the CDR3. Germline V gene data show CDR1 as PRHDT and CDR2 as FYEKMQ (reference sequence).